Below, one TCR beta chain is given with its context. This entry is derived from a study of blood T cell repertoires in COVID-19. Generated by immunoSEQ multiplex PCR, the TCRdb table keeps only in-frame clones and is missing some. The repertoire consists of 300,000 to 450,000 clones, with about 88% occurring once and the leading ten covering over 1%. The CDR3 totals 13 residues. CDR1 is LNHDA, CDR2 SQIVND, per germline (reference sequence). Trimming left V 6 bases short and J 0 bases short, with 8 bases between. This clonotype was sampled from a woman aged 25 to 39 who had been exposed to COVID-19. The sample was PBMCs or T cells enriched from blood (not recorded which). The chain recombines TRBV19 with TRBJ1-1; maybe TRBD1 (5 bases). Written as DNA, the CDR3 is TGTGCCAGTAGACAGGCGATGAACACTGAAGCTTTCTTT. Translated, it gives CASRQAMNTEAFF.